This T cell receptor beta chain originates from a study of blood T cell repertoires in COVID-19. CDR1 is SGHRS and CDR2 is YFSETQ in the germline V gene. The V and J ends lost 4 bases and 0 bases, in that order; junction bases with no gene match: 7. The CDR3 has 15 residues. This table comes from immunoSEQ multiplex PCR, and its TCRdb copy is limited to in-frame clones, with some not included. The top ten hold around 0.5% of the sample, which has about 150,000 clones, around 86% seen once. The sample comprised peripheral blood. This sequence joins TRBV5-1 and TRBJ2-7, with 7 bases aligning to TRBD2. This clonotype was obtained from a man aged 60 to 69 with COVID-19, enrolled during active disease. CDR3 nucleotide sequence: TGCGCCAGCAGCCTGACTAGCTTGAGCTCCTACGAGCAGTACTTC. Residues: CASSLTSLSSYEQYF.